The 24 T cell receptor beta chains presented below share a single source sample, sequenced in a study of blood T cell repertoires in COVID-19 (dated by TCRdb to 2018 to 2021). The method behind the library was the immunoSEQ multiplex PCR assay. Imported from immuneACCESS, the table was reduced by TCRdb to in-frame sequences with V and J called. These copies leave out some clones; in studies compared against another copy, an unresolved V gene accounts for under half, and the cause of the remainder is not known. The sample includes about 61,000 clones, with around 82% observed a single time. The ten largest clones take up approximately 21% of the sample. Specimen: peripheral blood. All receptors come from a man aged 80 or over with active or convalescent COVID-19.

The rearrangement uses TRBV9 and TRBJ2-1; a weak D match, TRBD2 (6 bases). Trimming cost V 0 bases and J 4 bases, with 14 bases left between them. The length of the CDR3 is 16 residues. The V gene's germline CDR1 is SGDLS and CDR2 YYNGEE. CDR3 sequence (DNA): TGTGCCAGCAGCGTAGGGGGCGGGCGGGGATACAATGAGCAGTTCTTC. Its protein product is CASSVGGGRGYNEQFF.

The CDR3 here is CASSQEGRSYEQYF. The CDR3 nucleotides read TGCGCCAGCAGCCAAGAGGGCAGAAGCTACGAGCAGTACTTC. The V call is TRBV4-3, the J call TRBJ2-7; no firm D call. The CDR3 is made up of 14 amino acids. Germline V gives CDR1 LGHNA, CDR2 YSLEER. V was trimmed by 0 bases and J by 3 bases, leaving 9 bases between them.

This rearrangement joins TRBV6-5 to TRBJ2-1; the match to TRBD2 covers 8 bases. Germline V gives CDR1 MNHEY, CDR2 SVGAGI. The CDR3 totals 14 residues. V dropped 7 bases and J dropped 0; count of bases not matched to a gene: 2. The CDR3 sequence is CASKRERSYNEQFF. The CDR3, as DNA: TGTGCCAGCAAGCGGGAGCGCTCCTACAATGAGCAGTTCTTC.

The gene calls are TRBV13 and TRBJ2-1, with 14 bases that match TRBD2. The junction had 5 bases not matched to a gene; V was cut back by 0 bases and J by 13 bases. In germline, CDR1 is PRHDT, CDR2 FYEKMQ (reference sequence). The CDR3 runs 15 residues. CDR3 DNA sequence: TGTGCCAGCAGCTTAGGGGGGACTAGCGGGAGTGAACAGTTCTTC. Translating gives CASSLGGTSGSEQFF.

This clone has just one count. The J gene is TRBJ1-5, the V gene TRBV6-5; D is unclear. The CDR3 consists of 13 residues. Germline CDR1 reads MNHEY; CDR2 reads SVGAGI. V was shortened by 4 bases and J by 4 bases, with 8 bases between the two germline ends. CDR3 DNA sequence: TGTGCCAGCAGTTTGACCGGGAATCAGCCCCAGCATTTT. As protein: CASSLTGNQPQHF.

CDR3 sequence (DNA): TGTGCCAGCAGCTTAGGGGCTAGCGGGAGCCCCTACGAGCAGTACTTC. Protein product: CASSLGASGSPYEQYF. The chain carries TRBV7-8 and TRBJ2-7, with 10 nucleotides matching TRBD2. Looked up from germline, CDR1 is SGHVS and CDR2 is FQNEAQ. With 1 base clipped from V and 2 bases from J, the junction kept 5 bases outside the gene matches. The CDR3 spans 16 residues.

The chain recombines TRBV28 with TRBJ1-1; D not resolved. The germline V gene has CDR1 MDHEN and CDR2 SYDVKM. CDR3 length equals 13 residues. V was cut by 6 bases and J by 0 bases, with 8 bases left in between. CDR3 region: CASSRTMNTEAFF. DNA of the CDR3: TGTGCCAGCAGCAGAACAATGAACACTGAAGCTTTCTTT.

The genes are TRBV6-4 and TRBJ2-7; 12 bases line up with TRBD1. The germline V gene has CDR1 MRHNA and CDR2 SNTAGT. Unmatched junction bases numbered 5, after V lost 0 bases and J lost 11 bases. This CDR3 region has 14 residues. The CDR3 protein is CASSDSSGQGAKYF. The CDR3 coding sequence is TGTGCCAGCAGTGACTCCTCGGGACAGGGGGCTAAGTACTTC.

V is TRBV5-1 and J is TRBJ2-1; 10 nucleotides match TRBD1. The CDR3 has 17 amino acids. The germline gives CDR1 SGHRS, CDR2 YFSETQ. V shed 3 bases, J shed 8 bases, and the junction held 14 bases outside the gene matches. CDR3 nucleotides: TGCGCCAGCAGCTCGAGAATTGGGACAGGGGCCTCCTATGAGCAGTTCTTC. This sequence encodes CASSSRIGTGASYEQFF.

The chain joins TRBV11-3 to TRBJ2-3; 7 bases fit TRBD2. V lost 1 base to trimming and J lost 2 bases; unmatched junction nucleotides: 6. CDR1 and CDR2 (germline): SGHNT, YENEEA. The CDR3 covers 16 residues. Here the CDR3 DNA reads TGTGCCAGCAGCTTAGGGGCTAGCGGATTCACAGATACGCAGTATTTT. Protein product: CASSLGASGFTDTQYF.

The V call is TRBV2, the J call TRBJ2-2; 9 nucleotides match TRBD1. With 5 bases clipped from V and 2 bases from J, the junction kept 6 bases outside the gene matches. Germline assignment: CDR1 SNHLY and CDR2 FYNNEI. The CDR3 is made up of 16 amino acids. CDR3 coding DNA: TGTGCCAGCAGTATCGGACAGGGGAGAAACACCGGGGAGCTGTTTTTT. Its translation: CASSIGQGRNTGELFF.

The chain joins TRBV27 to TRBJ2-2, with D unresolved. The germline V gene has CDR1 MNHEY and CDR2 SMNVEV (reference sequence). This CDR3 spans 14 amino acids. Trimming removed 0 bases at V and 3 bases at J, with 5 bases between. This CDR3 is CASSLSLDTGELFF. In nucleotides, the CDR3 is TGTGCCAGCAGTTTATCCCTAGACACCGGGGAGCTGTTTTTT.

This clone was recorded a few times. The chain recombines TRBV11-2 with TRBJ2-5; no firm D call. The V gene's germline CDR1 is SGHAT and CDR2 FQNNGV. The CDR3 covers 15 residues. V lost 3 bases and J lost 1, with 12 bases in between. CDR3 sequence: CASSFQRHGQETQYF. For the CDR3, the DNA is TGTGCCAGCAGCTTTCAACGACACGGCCAAGAGACCCAGTACTTC.

The gene calls are TRBV18 and TRBJ2-5, with 7 bases fitting TRBD2. Unmatched junction bases numbered 8, after V lost 5 bases and J lost 2 bases. This CDR3 has 15 residues. The germline V gene has CDR1 KGHSH and CDR2 LQKENI. CDR3 bases: TGTGCCAGCTCAACCGACCTAGCGGAACAAGAGACCCAGTACTTC. Translating it yields CASSTDLAEQETQYF.

V usage is TRBV11-3 and J usage is TRBJ2-7; D is perhaps TRBD1 (6 bases). V lost 6 bases, J lost 7 bases, and 16 bases lay in between. Germline V lookup: CDR1 SGHNT, CDR2 YENEEA. The CDR3 is 13 residues long. The CDR3 loop is CASSQGPTGEQYF. The CDR3 DNA sequence: TGTGCCAGCAGTCAGGGGCCAACGGGGGAGCAGTACTTC.

The V call is TRBV4-1, the J call TRBJ2-5, with a tentative D call TRBD2 (6 bases). Per the germline V gene, CDR1 is MGHRA and CDR2 is YSYEKL. V was pared by 2 bases and J by 2 bases, with 18 bases between. This CDR3 spans 17 amino acids. CDR3 nucleotides: TGCGCCAGCAGCCAACTCTCACTAGCACCGCTTCAAGAGACCCAGTACTTC. It yields the protein CASSQLSLAPLQETQYF.

This clone occurred a few times. This chain connects TRBV7-2 to TRBJ2-1, with D possibly matching TRBD1 (7 bases). The CDR3 loop spans 15 amino acids. The V gene's germline CDR1 is SGHTA and CDR2 FQGNSA. The V and J ends lost 7 bases and 4 bases respectively, with 17 bases between them. In DNA, the CDR3 is TGTGCCAGCAACCCAGGGGGGACAGATTACAATGAGCAGTTCTTC. Amino acid sequence: CASNPGGTDYNEQFF.

In DNA form, the CDR3 reads TGTGCCAGCAGCTATCGACAGGGAACGTTGACTGAGCAGTTCTTC. As protein: CASSYRQGTLTEQFF. The rearrangement uses TRBV7-9 and TRBJ2-1; 7 nucleotides match TRBD1. The V and J ends lost 4 bases and 9 bases, in that order; junction bases with no gene match: 12. The V gene's germline CDR1 is SEHNR and CDR2 FQNEAQ (reference sequence). The CDR3 contains 15 residues. Looking up the rest from reference TRBV7-9 and TRBJ2-1 gives the full variable domain: DTGVSQNPRHKITKRGQNVTFRCDPISEHNRLYWYRQTLGQGPEFLTYFQNEAQLEKSRLLSDRFSAERPKGSFSTLEIQRTEQGDSAMYLCASSYRQGTLTEQFFGPGTRLTVL.

This clone was recorded only once. The chain links TRBV9 to TRBJ1-6, with unresolved D. Trimming took 0 bases from V and 15 from J, leaving 19 bases between them. This CDR3 has 15 amino acids. Germline V gene sequence: CDR1 SGDLS, CDR2 YYNGEE. Here the CDR3 DNA reads TGTGCCAGCAGCGTAGAGTCCTTCGCCGCAGGTGTCCTCCACTTT. This codes for CASSVESFAAGVLHF. Complete variable domain (other parts from reference TRBV9 and TRBJ1-6): DSGVTQTPKHLITATGQRVTLRCSPRSGDLSVYWYQQSLDQGLQFLIQYYNGEERAKGNILERFSAQQFPDLHSELNLSSLELGDSALYFCASSVESFAAGVLHFGNGTRLTVT.

Worth noting for this clone: A clone one base away is much larger, so this may be a read error. Other nucleotide sequences in the sample specify the same CDR3. This chain links TRBV3-1 (or the pseudogene TRBV3-2) with TRBJ2-5, with TRBD1 matching over 7 bases. CDR3 size: 11 residues. CDR1 and CDR2 from the germline V gene are LGHDT and YNNKEL (reference sequence). CDR3: CATRQGETQYF. For the CDR3, the DNA is TGTGCCACCAGACAGGGTGAGACCCAATACTTC.

The chain is built from TRBV5-6 and TRBJ2-7; 9 nucleotides line up with TRBD1. The V gene's germline CDR1 is SGHDT and CDR2 YYEEEE. The CDR3 spans 14 residues. The ends lost 0 bases at V and 3 bases at J; junction bases unmatched: 1. The CDR3 loop reads CASSLAGQGYEQYF. DNA of the CDR3: TGTGCCAGCAGCTTGGCGGGACAGGGCTACGAGCAGTACTTC.

This clone was seen just once. This rearrangement joins TRBV19 to TRBJ1-5; possibly TRBD1 for D (5 bases). V was trimmed by 7 bases and J by 3 bases, leaving 10 bases between them. The germline gives CDR1 LNHDA, CDR2 SQIVND (reference sequence). There are 13 residues in the CDR3. This CDR3 reads CASTRQFNQPQHF. In DNA, the CDR3 is TGTGCCAGTACACGACAGTTCAATCAGCCCCAGCATTTT.

This clone was observed a single time. CDR3 bases: TGTGCCAGCAGCTTGAGGGGAACCTACAATGAGCAGTTCTTC. As protein: CASSLRGTYNEQFF. The chain joins TRBV5-6 to TRBJ2-1, with D perhaps matching TRBD1 (5 bases). V was pared by 1 base and J by 2 bases, with 7 bases between. CDR1 and CDR2 (germline): SGHDT, YYEEEE. This CDR3 region has 14 residues. The full variable domain, rest sourced from reference TRBV5-6 and TRBJ2-1, is DAGVTQSPTHLIKTRGQQVTLRCSPKSGHDTVSWYQQALGQGPQFIFQYYEEEERQRGNFPDRFSGHQFPNYSSELNVNALLLGDSALYLCASSLRGTYNEQFFGPGTRLTVL.

This chain uses TRBV6-1 with TRBJ2-7; a possible D gene is TRBD2 (5 bases). Trimming removed 2 bases from V and 6 bases from J, with 11 bases in between. The germline CDR1 and CDR2 sequences are MNHNS and SASEGT. The CDR3 totals 13 residues. As DNA, the CDR3 is TGTGCCAGCAGTGAAAAAACTAGGAGCGAGCAGTACTTC. Protein: CASSEKTRSEQYF.